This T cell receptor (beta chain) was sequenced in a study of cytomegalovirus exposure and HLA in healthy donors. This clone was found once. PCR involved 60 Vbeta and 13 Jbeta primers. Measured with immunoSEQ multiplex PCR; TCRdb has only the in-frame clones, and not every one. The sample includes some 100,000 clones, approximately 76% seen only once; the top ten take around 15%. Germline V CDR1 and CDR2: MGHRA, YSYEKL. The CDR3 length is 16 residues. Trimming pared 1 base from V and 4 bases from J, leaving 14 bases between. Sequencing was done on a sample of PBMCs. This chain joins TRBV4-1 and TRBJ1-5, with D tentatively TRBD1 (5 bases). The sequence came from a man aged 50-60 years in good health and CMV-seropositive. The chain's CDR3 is CASSQVLAGRNQPQHF. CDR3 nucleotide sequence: TGCGCCAGCAGCCAAGTATTGGCAGGGAGGAATCAGCCCCAGCATTTT.